Shown below are 13 T cell receptor beta chains from a single sample sequenced in a study of shared clonotypes between healthy human individuals. Naive-designated CD8 cells lacked CD45RO, were positively enriched for CCR7, and omitted terminally differentiated effector memory CD45RA+ cells. Only in-frame clones appear in the TCRdb table, and some are missing; sequencing was by immunoSEQ multiplex PCR. The top ten hold roughly 1.7% of the sample, which has around 2,000,000 clones, about 93% seen once. Sequenced material: naive CD8+ T cells from PBMCs. The receptors come from a man aged 18 to 30 in good health. Some clones in this sample may be carry-over from other donors' samples.

The chain employs TRBV7-9 and TRBJ1-2; D is ambiguous. Germline CDR1 and CDR2: SEHNR and FQNEAQ (reference sequence). The CDR3 is made up of 16 amino acids. Deletions cut 5 bases from V and 0 bases from J, with 16 bases between. CDR3 coding DNA: TGTGCCAGCAGCCCAAAGTGGGAACCCGCTAACTATGGCTACACCTTC. Translation: CASSPKWEPANYGYTF.

The V gene is TRBV10-3, the J gene TRBJ2-1, with 8 bases identical to TRBD2. This CDR3 is built from 17 residues. V was pared by 0 bases and J by 10 bases, with 14 bases of the junction left unmatched. Germline assignment: CDR1 ENHRY and CDR2 SYGVKD. The CDR3 is CAISESAGIPRGGEQFF. The CDR3 bases are TGTGCCATCAGTGAGTCCGCAGGGATCCCTCGGGGGGGAGAGCAGTTCTTC.

The genes are TRBV10-2 and TRBJ2-7, with 7 bases fitting TRBD1. Losses at the gene ends were 4 bases for V and 3 bases for J; bases not matched to a gene: 9. Looked up from germline, CDR1 is WSHSY and CDR2 is SAAADI. The CDR3 extends over 15 amino acids. CDR3 sequence reads: CASSGGPRDSYEQYF. CDR3 DNA: TGCGCCAGCAGTGGGGGGCCCCGGGACAGCTACGAGCAGTACTTC.

The chain employs TRBV4-2 and TRBJ2-7, with TRBD1 matching 7 bases. This CDR3 has 19 amino acids. The junction had 18 bases not matched to a gene; V was cut back by 4 bases and J by 0 bases. Per the germline V gene, CDR1 is LGHNA and CDR2 is YNFKEQ. The CDR3 region is CASSPRGSSWAGGSYEQYF. In DNA form, the CDR3 reads TGTGCCAGCAGCCCCAGAGGGTCTTCGTGGGCAGGGGGCTCCTACGAGCAGTACTTC.

The chain links TRBV14 to TRBJ2-1; D gene unclear. The V end lost 1 base, the J end lost 2 bases, and 18 bases lay between the germline ends. Germline CDR1 is SGHDN and CDR2 is FVKESK. The CDR3 length is 18 residues. The CDR3 DNA is TGTGCCAGCAGCCAAGGGGCCGGGTGGCGATCTCCCTACAATGAGCAGTTCTTC. Its translation is CASSQGAGWRSPYNEQFF.

This sequence joins TRBV27 and TRBJ2-7, with TRBD2 matching 14 bases. Germline V lookup: CDR1 MNHEY, CDR2 SMNVEV (reference sequence). The ends lost 6 bases at V and 0 bases at J; junction bases unmatched: 19. This CDR3 has 21 amino acids. CDR3 DNA sequence: TGTGCCAGCAGCCGACGGGGCTTGGGGACTAGCGGGAGCCCACACTCCTACGAGCAGTACTTC. The encoded protein is CASSRRGLGTSGSPHSYEQYF.

V is TRBV27 and J is TRBJ1-2, with 9 bases identical to TRBD1. Germline values: CDR1 MNHEY, CDR2 SMNVEV (reference sequence). Trimming removed 4 bases from V and 3 bases from J; junction bases left unmatched: 3. The CDR3 has 14 amino acids. The CDR3 loop reads CASSSGTGHYGYTF. In DNA, the CDR3 is TGTGCCAGCAGTTCCGGGACAGGGCACTATGGCTACACCTTC.

The genes are TRBV27 and TRBJ2-5; D remains ambiguous. CDR1 MNHEY and CDR2 SMNVEV come from the germline V gene (reference sequence). CDR3 size: 16 residues. The ends were cut back, 1 base at V and 2 bases at J, with 14 bases in the middle. CDR3 nucleotides: TGTGCCAGCAGTTTATACGGCCGGAGCGTACAAGAGACCCAGTACTTC. This sequence encodes CASSLYGRSVQETQYF.

This chain joins TRBV6-5 and TRBJ2-1, with a tentative D call TRBD2 (5 bases). V was shortened by 1 base and J by 5 bases, with 9 bases between the two germline ends. The CDR3 is 14 residues long. The germline V gene encodes CDR1 MNHEY and CDR2 SVGAGI. CDR3 DNA: TGTGCCAGCAGTTACTACGGGGTCGACAATGAGCAGTTCTTC. The encoded protein is CASSYYGVDNEQFF.

V usage is TRBV6-5 and J usage is TRBJ1-5; 8 positions match TRBD1. CDR3 size: 12 residues. V trimming: 7 bases; J trimming: 6 bases; junction bases outside the gene matches: 2. Germline loops: CDR1 MNHEY, CDR2 SVGAGI. For the CDR3, the DNA is TGTGCCAGCAAAGACAGGGGTCAGCCCCAGCATTTT. It translates to CASKDRGQPQHF.

The J gene is TRBJ1-1, the V gene TRBV11-2; D ambiguous. Germline-derived CDR1 and CDR2 are SGHAT and FQNNGV. V lost 3 bases and J lost 5, with 7 bases in between. The CDR3 covers 12 residues. CDR3 coding DNA: TGTGCCAGCAGCTTCATTAGAACTGAAGCTTTCTTT. Translating it yields CASSFIRTEAFF. Filled out from reference TRBV11-2 and TRBJ1-1, the complete variable domain reads EAGVAQSPRYKIIEKRQSVAFWCNPISGHATLYWYQQILGQGPKLLIQFQNNGVVDDSQLPKDRFSAERLKGVDSTLKIQPAKLEDSAVYLCASSFIRTEAFFGQGTRLTVV.

The chain recombines TRBV19 with TRBJ2-1, with D unresolved. The CDR3 consists of 11 residues. Germline CDR1 is LNHDA and CDR2 is SQIVND (reference sequence). Trimming removed 5 bases from V and 15 bases from J, with 14 bases in between. CDR3 nucleotides: TGTGCCAGTAGTCCCCCTCCTTATCGGTTCTTC. As protein: CASSPPPYRFF.

The chain uses TRBV9 and TRBJ1-1, with TRBD1 matching 8 bases. CDR1 SGDLS and CDR2 YYNGEE come from the germline V gene. This CDR3 contains 16 residues. V trimming: 4 bases; J trimming: 1 base; junction bases outside the gene matches: 9. The CDR3: CASSPDRGRENTEAFF. In DNA, the CDR3 is TGTGCCAGCAGCCCCGACAGGGGAAGAGAGAACACTGAAGCTTTCTTT.